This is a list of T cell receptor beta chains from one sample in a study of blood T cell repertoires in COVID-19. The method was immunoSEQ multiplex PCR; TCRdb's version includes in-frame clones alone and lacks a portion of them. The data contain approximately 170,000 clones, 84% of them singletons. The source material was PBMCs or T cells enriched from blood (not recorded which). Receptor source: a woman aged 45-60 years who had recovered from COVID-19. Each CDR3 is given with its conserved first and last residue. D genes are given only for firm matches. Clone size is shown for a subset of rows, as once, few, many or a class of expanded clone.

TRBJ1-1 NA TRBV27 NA TGTGCCAGCAGGTATCGCGGTTCGGGCACTGAAGCTTTCTTT CASRYRGSGTEAFF
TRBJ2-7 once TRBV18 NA TGTGCCAGCTCACCCGCCTCGGACAGCTACGAGCAGTACTTC CASSPASDSYEQYF
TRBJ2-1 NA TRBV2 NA TGTGCCAGCAGCGCCTCTAGTATCCGGGAGTTCTTC CASSASSIREFF
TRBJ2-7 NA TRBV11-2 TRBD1 TGTGCCAGCAGCTTGACACGGACAGGGCTAATTACCTCCTACGAGCAGTACTTC CASSLTRTGLITSYEQYF
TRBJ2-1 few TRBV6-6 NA TGTGCCAGCAATCGTCGACTAGATGCTGGGAATGAGCAGTTCTTC CASNRRLDAGNEQFF
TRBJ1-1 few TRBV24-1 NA TGTGCCACCAGTGATTTGAGGACTGAGAACACTGAAGCTTTCTTT CATSDLRTENTEAFF
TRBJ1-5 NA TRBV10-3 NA TGTGCCATCAGTGATTCGGGGAATCATCAGCCCCAGCATTTT CAISDSGNHQPQHF
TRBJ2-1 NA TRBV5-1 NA TGCGCCAGCAGCTTGGCCCGCACACGACCAGGGACTTGGGCGCACAATGAGCAGTTCTTC CASSLARTRPGTWAHNEQFF
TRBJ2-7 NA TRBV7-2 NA TGTGCCAGCAGCTTAGAAGGGGCGAAGGTCGAGCAGTACTTC CASSLEGAKVEQYF
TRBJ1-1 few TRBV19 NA TGTGCCAGTAGTATACAGGGTAGAGTTGGTGCTGAAGCTTTCTTT CASSIQGRVGAEAFF
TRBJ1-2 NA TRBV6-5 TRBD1 TGTGCCAGCAGTTACTCCTCGGGACAGCACTATGGCTACACCTTC CASSYSSGQHYGYTF
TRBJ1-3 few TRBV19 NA TGTGCCAGTAGGCCGGGTTTCTCTGGAAACACCATATATTTT CASRPGFSGNTIYF
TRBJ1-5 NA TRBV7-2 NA TGTGCCAGCAGCGTGCAAGTACTGCAGCCCCAGCATTTT CASSVQVLQPQHF
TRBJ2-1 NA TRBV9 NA TGTGCCAGCAGCGTCTCACGCGAGGATCATTACAATGAGCAGTTCTTC CASSVSREDHYNEQFF
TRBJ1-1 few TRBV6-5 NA TGTGCCAGCAGTTCGGGGACACCTATGAACACTGAAGCTTTCTTT CASSSGTPMNTEAFF
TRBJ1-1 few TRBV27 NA TGTGCCAGCAAGATTATCCGAGGGACTGAAGCTTTCTTT CASKIIRGTEAFF
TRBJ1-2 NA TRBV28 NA TGTGCCAGCAGTTACGCAGGAGGCTACACCTTC CASSYAGGYTF
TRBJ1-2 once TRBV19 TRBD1 TGTGCCAGTAGTATTGATACGACAGGGGTCCGCTACACCTTC CASSIDTTGVRYTF
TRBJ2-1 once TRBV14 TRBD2 TGTGCCAGCAGCCAGCTCCGGGGGGAAAGGAATGAGCAGTTCTTC CASSQLRGERNEQFF
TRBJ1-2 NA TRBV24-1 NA TGTGCCACCAGTGATTATGTAGGGAGGATGATTGGCTACACCTTC CATSDYVGRMIGYTF
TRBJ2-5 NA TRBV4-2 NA TGTGCCAGCAGCCAAGATACTAGTTCGGTGACCCAGTACTTC CASSQDTSSVTQYF
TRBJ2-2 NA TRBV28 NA TGTGCCAGCAGAACGGTCCCTTCCGGGGAGCTGTTTTTT CASRTVPSGELFF
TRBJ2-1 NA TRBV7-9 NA TGTGCCAGCAGCTTAAGTGATAGCGCACACAATGAGCAGTTCTTC CASSLSDSAHNEQFF
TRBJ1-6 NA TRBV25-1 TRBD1 TGTGCCAGCAGTCCCTGGACAGGGTGGGCCTATAATTCACCCCTCCACTTT CASSPWTGWAYNSPLHF
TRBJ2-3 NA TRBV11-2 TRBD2 TGTGCCAGCAGCTTAGCACTAGCGGGGGGACCCACAGATACGCAGTATTTT CASSLALAGGPTDTQYF
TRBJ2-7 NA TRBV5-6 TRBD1 TGTGCCAGCAGCTTTGGGACAGGGTCGGGAGAGCAGTACTTC CASSFGTGSGEQYF
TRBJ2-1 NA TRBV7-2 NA TGTGCCAGCAGCTTAGCGGGGAGCGGCTCCTACAATGAGCAGTTCTTC CASSLAGSGSYNEQFF
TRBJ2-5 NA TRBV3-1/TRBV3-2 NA TGTGCCCGCAGCCAAGGGAGGGGGGGGCCCACCCAGTACTTC CARSQGRGGPTQYF
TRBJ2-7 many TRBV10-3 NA TGTGCCATCAGTGAGCAGGGATGGCACGAGCAGTACTTC CAISEQGWHEQYF
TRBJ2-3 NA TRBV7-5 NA TGTGCCTATCAGGCGACGAAGAGCACAGATACGCAGTATTTT CAYQATKSTDTQYF
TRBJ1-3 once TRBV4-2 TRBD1 TGTGCCAGCAGCCAAGAGAGGGGGCGCGGTGGAAACACCATATATTTT CASSQERGRGGNTIYF
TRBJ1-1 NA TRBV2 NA TGTGCCAGCCGCACGGACAGAAACACTGAAGCTTTCTTT CASRTDRNTEAFF
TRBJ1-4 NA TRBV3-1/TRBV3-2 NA TGTGCCAGCAGCCAAGACGATTTGGGGGGAAAACTGTTTTTT CASSQDDLGGKLFF
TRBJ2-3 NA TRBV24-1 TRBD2 TGTGCCACCAGTGACTCGCGGGGGGACTCACTTACGCAGTATTTT CATSDSRGDSLTQYF
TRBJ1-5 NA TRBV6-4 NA TGTGCCAGGGCTAGCAATCAGCCCCAGCATTTT CARASNQPQHF
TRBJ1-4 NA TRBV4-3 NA TGCGCCAGCAGCCAACCAGGGTTTCGTGAAAAACTGTTTTTT CASSQPGFREKLFF